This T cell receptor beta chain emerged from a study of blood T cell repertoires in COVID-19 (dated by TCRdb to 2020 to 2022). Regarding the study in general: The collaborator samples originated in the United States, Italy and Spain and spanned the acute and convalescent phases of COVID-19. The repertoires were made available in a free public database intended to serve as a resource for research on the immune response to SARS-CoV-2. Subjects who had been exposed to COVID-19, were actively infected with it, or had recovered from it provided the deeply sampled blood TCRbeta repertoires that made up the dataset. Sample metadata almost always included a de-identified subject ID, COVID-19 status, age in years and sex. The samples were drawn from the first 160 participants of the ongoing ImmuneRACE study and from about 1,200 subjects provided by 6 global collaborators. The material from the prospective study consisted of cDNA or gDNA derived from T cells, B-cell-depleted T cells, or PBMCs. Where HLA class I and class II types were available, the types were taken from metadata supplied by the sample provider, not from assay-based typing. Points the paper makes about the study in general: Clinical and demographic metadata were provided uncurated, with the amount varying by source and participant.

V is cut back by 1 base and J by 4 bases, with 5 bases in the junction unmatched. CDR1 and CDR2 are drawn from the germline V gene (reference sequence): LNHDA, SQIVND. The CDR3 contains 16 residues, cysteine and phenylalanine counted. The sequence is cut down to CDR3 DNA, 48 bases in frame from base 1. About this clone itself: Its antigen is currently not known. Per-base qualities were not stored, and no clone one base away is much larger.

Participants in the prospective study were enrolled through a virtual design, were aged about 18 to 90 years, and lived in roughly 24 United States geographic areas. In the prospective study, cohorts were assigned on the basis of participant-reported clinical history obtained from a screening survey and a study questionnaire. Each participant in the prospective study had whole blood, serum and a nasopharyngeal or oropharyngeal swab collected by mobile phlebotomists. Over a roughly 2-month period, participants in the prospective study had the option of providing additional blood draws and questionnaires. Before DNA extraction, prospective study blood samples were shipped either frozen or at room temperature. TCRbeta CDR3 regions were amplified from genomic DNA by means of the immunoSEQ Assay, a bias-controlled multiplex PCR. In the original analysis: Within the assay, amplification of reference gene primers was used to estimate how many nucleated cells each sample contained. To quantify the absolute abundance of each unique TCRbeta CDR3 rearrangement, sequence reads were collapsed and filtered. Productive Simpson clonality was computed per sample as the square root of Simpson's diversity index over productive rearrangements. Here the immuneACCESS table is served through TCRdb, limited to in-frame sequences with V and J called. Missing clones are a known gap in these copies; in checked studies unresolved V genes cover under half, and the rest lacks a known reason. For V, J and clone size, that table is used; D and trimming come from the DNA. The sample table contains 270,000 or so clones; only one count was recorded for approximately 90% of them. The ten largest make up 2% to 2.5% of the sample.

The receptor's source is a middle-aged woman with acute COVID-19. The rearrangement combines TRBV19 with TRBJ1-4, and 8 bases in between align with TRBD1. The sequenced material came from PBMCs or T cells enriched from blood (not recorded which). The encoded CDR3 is CASSIGDRGFNEKLFF. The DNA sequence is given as TGTGCCAGTAGTATAGGAGACAGGGGCTTTAATGAAAAACTGTTTTTT.